These 10 T cell receptor beta chains share one sample of origin, sequenced in a study of cytomegalovirus exposure and HLA in healthy donors. PCR employed 60 Vbeta and 13 Jbeta primers. Clones were read by immunoSEQ multiplex PCR, and TCRdb kept only the in-frame ones, dropping some. This sample yields about 120,000 clones, of which over 65% are seen a single time; about 1.7% belongs to the top ten. Sequencing was carried out using PBMCs. These receptors came from a man younger than 35 in good health and CMV-seronegative.

The V and J genes are TRBV5-1 and TRBJ2-5; D call uncertain. The DNA matches TRBJ2-7 better at its end, which makes the J call doubtful. CDR3 size: 13 residues. Per the germline V gene, CDR1 is SGHRS and CDR2 is YFSETQ. As DNA, the CDR3 is TGCGCCAGCAGCTTGGAACAGCCCTACGAGCAGTACTTC. Its protein product is CASSLEQPYEQYF.

The gene calls are TRBV2 and TRBJ2-3; 8 bases are a match to TRBD2. The V and J ends lost 8 bases and 3 bases, in that order; junction bases with no gene match: 10. Germline-derived CDR1 and CDR2 are SNHLY and FYNNEI. This CDR3 region has 15 residues. The CDR3 reads CASHVIAGLTDTQYF. CDR3 sequence (DNA): TGTGCCAGCCACGTGATAGCGGGGCTAACAGATACGCAGTATTTT.

Of note for this clone: Germline is not matched at one junction end, which may reflect a read error. Other DNA sequences in the same sample also yield this CDR3. J is TRBJ1-6 and V is TRBV27; D remains ambiguous. Looked up from germline, CDR1 is MNHEY and CDR2 is SMNVEV (reference sequence). The length of the CDR3 is 13 residues. For the CDR3, the DNA is TGTGCCAGCCGGAGCTCCTATAACTCACCCCTCCACTTT. Translated, it gives CASRSSYNSPLHF.

This clone has only one observation. This rearrangement joins TRBV6-1 to TRBJ2-5; 9 nucleotides match TRBD1. Germline CDR1 and CDR2: MNHNS and SASEGT. The trim removed 6 bases at V and 5 bases at J, leaving 7 bases unmatched. The CDR3 contains 14 residues. The CDR3 protein is CASSGTGWRETQYF. CDR3 DNA sequence: TGTGCCAGCAGCGGGACAGGGTGGAGGGAGACCCAGTACTTC.

The chain couples TRBV6-7 to TRBJ1-2; D possibly corresponds to TRBD1 (5 bases). TRBV6-7 is noted as an ORF with a role that remains uncertain. Trimming cost V 6 bases and J 7 bases, with 27 bases left between them. The length of the CDR3 is 17 residues. The CDR3 DNA follows: TGTGCCAGCAGCCATACACGACTGGGCGGGACCCTTGGTGGCTACACCTTC. It yields the protein CASSHTRLGGTLGGYTF.

This rearrangement joins TRBV7-9 to TRBJ2-3; weak D call: TRBD2 (6 bases). V was shortened by 4 bases and J by 5 bases, with 16 bases between the two germline ends. Germline-derived CDR1 and CDR2 are SEHNR and FQNEAQ (reference sequence). This CDR3 contains 15 residues. The CDR3 nucleotides read TGTGCCAGCAGCTCCGGCGGAGGGTTTTTAGATACGCAGTATTTT. It encodes CASSSGGGFLDTQYF.

DNA for the CDR3: TGCAGCGTCACAGGGCAGAGCGGCTACACCTTC. This sequence encodes CSVTGQSGYTF. The chain links TRBV29-1 to TRBJ1-2; D may be TRBD1 (6 bases). Trimming removed 6 bases from V and 8 bases from J, with 13 bases in between. CDR1 SQVTM and CDR2 ANQGSEA come from the germline V gene. This CDR3 comprises 11 residues.

The V call is TRBV5-1, the J call TRBJ2-1; 10 bases line up with TRBD2. CDR1 SGHRS and CDR2 YFSETQ come from the germline V gene. The junction had 11 bases not matched to a gene; V was cut back by 4 bases and J by 7 bases. CDR3 length: 16 amino acids. CDR3: CASSPKAGGPGNEQFF. CDR3 in DNA: TGCGCCAGCAGCCCCAAAGCGGGGGGGCCGGGGAATGAGCAGTTCTTC.

The J gene is TRBJ2-2, the V gene TRBV27; TRBD2 might be the D (6 bases). Germline V gene sequence: CDR1 MNHEY, CDR2 SMNVEV (reference sequence). CDR3 length: 13 residues. The V end lost 4 bases, the J end lost 7 bases, and 10 bases lay between the germline ends. CDR3 DNA: TGTGCCAGCAGTTGGAGGGACGACGGGGAGCTGTTTTTT. Translation gives CASSWRDDGELFF.

This clone occurred once. The chain has TRBV15 and TRBJ2-7, with D hard to call. This CDR3 has 13 amino acids. V lost 6 bases and J 1 base, leaving 10 bases between the germline ends. CDR1 LNHNV and CDR2 YYDKDF come from the germline V gene (reference sequence). The CDR3 is CATSGSHSYEQYF. CDR3 in DNA: TGTGCCACCAGTGGCTCCCATTCCTACGAGCAGTACTTC.